A single sample gave rise to the 2 T cell receptor beta chains below, sequenced in a study of T-cell memory formation after mild COVID-19. TCRdb passed the 5' RACE reads through MiXCR, listing each CDR3 protein once. The repertoire holds fewer than 650,000 distinct CDR3 sequences, with approximately 15% as singletons. Source material: PBMCs or a T cell subset sorted from them (not recorded which). The receptors were gathered from an adult woman who had mild COVID-19 (a few samples of this study predate the infection). Cell type and time point are not known.

This clonotype was seen only a few times. This chain connects TRBV12-3 or TRBV12-4 to TRBJ1-2; 10 positions agree with TRBD1. This CDR3 is built from 15 residues. Germline trimming cut 5 bases from V and 8 bases from J; bases unmatched to any gene: 11. The CDR3 sequence is CASSTGLTGGAGYTF. The CDR3 DNA follows: TGTGCCAGCAGTACAGGGTTGACAGGGGGCGCGGGCTACACCTTC.

The sample holds many counts of this clonotype. The J gene is TRBJ2-1, the V gene TRBV20-1; no clear D. V lost 3 bases and J lost 7, with 19 bases in between. Looked up from germline, CDR1 is DFQATT and CDR2 is SNEGSKA (reference sequence). CDR3 length: 15 residues. CDR3 DNA sequence: TGCAGTGCTAGTTCGGCGTCGGTTCGGAATAATGAGCAGTTCTTC. It yields the protein CSASSASVRNNEQFF.